Listed here are 18 T cell receptor beta chains from one sample, sequenced in a study of CD8+ T cells in alopecia areata. Indicated treatment: oral pan-JAK inhibitor, 5-10 mg twice daily. It was cDNA, reverse transcribed from extracted RNA, that served as the sequencing template. The protocol was immunoSEQ multiplex PCR, while the TCRdb copy is restricted to in-frame clones and leaves out a portion. The sample yields about 210,000 clones, around 66% seen once. This specimen was CD4+ T cells sorted from blood, taken at week 4, from a patient treated with tofacitinib. The receptors come from a human donor with alopecia areata.

The chain links TRBV5-4 to TRBJ2-1; 8 bases fit TRBD2. Germline CDR1 reads SGHNT; CDR2 reads YYREEE (reference sequence). The CDR3 runs 16 residues. The trim removed 4 bases at V and 7 bases at J, leaving 13 bases unmatched. The DNA of the CDR3 is TGTGCCAGCAGCCAAGATCAGGGGACTAGGTCAAATGAGCAGTTCTTC. Translated: CASSQDQGTRSNEQFF.

As for this clone: The sample contains more than one DNA sequence encoding this CDR3. This chain connects TRBV28 to TRBJ2-2, with 9 bases aligning to TRBD2. V shed 6 bases, J shed 0 bases, and the junction held 2 bases outside the gene matches. The CDR3 totals 15 residues. Germline CDR1 reads MDHEN; CDR2 reads SYDVKM. CDR3: CASRVAGANTGELFF. The CDR3 DNA sequence: TGTGCCAGCAGGGTAGCGGGGGCGAACACCGGGGAGCTGTTTTTT.

V gene TRBV6-5 combines with J gene TRBJ2-7; 8 nucleotides match TRBD1. This CDR3 is built from 14 residues. With 2 bases clipped from V and 3 bases from J, the junction kept 3 bases outside the gene matches. The germline V gene encodes CDR1 MNHEY and CDR2 SVGAGI. CDR3 nucleotide sequence: TGTGCCAGCAGTTACAGGACAGGGATCTACGAGCAGTACTTC. The encoded protein is CASSYRTGIYEQYF.

CDR3 loop: CANLVGQGRTGELFF. For the CDR3, the DNA is TGTGCCAACTTGGTTGGACAGGGCAGGACCGGGGAGCTGTTTTTT. The chain combines TRBV11-3 with TRBJ2-2; 8 bases are a match to TRBD1. V lost 10 bases, J lost 5 bases, and 12 bases stayed unmatched. Germline CDR1 and CDR2: SGHNT and YENEEA. This CDR3 has 15 amino acids. The full variable domain, with the rest looked up from reference TRBV11-3 and TRBJ2-2, is EAGVVQSPRYKIIEKKQPVAFWCNPISGHNTLYWYLQNLGQGPELLIRYENEEAVDDSQLPKDRFSAERLKGVDSTLKIQPAELGDSAVYLCANLVGQGRTGELFFGEGSRLTVL.

V gene TRBV4-2 combines with J gene TRBJ2-5; D uncertain. The CDR3 loop spans 13 amino acids. Trimming pared 3 bases from V and 3 bases from J, leaving 8 bases between. Per the germline V gene, CDR1 is LGHNA and CDR2 is YNFKEQ. CDR3 loop: CASSQTAEETQYF. In DNA form, the CDR3 reads TGTGCCAGCAGCCAGACGGCAGAAGAGACCCAGTACTTC.

The chain combines TRBV11-2 with TRBJ2-7; D gene uncertain. V dropped 6 bases and J dropped 1 base, with 16 bases sitting between them. Germline-derived CDR1 and CDR2 are SGHAT and FQNNGV. This CDR3 has 15 amino acids. The CDR3 nucleotides read TGTGCCAGCAGATCTATGACGAGAAAGTCCTACGAGCAGTACTTC. It yields the protein CASRSMTRKSYEQYF.

This clone was found a few times. This rearrangement joins TRBV20-1 to TRBJ2-5; the D is unclear. The CDR3 is made up of 11 amino acids. V dropped 5 bases and J dropped 1 base, with 5 bases sitting between them. From germline, CDR1 is DFQATT and CDR2 SNEGSKA (reference sequence). The CDR3 region has the DNA TGCAGTGCTGACACCCAAGAGACCCAGTACTTC. This sequence encodes CSADTQETQYF.

The chain links TRBV29-1 to TRBJ2-1, with D perhaps matching TRBD2 (6 bases). The CDR3 covers 12 residues. Germline V gives CDR1 SQVTM, CDR2 ANQGSEA. The CDR3 DNA is TGCAGTGACCGGAGGGGATACAATGAGCAGTTCTTC. Amino acids: CSDRRGYNEQFF.

The rearrangement joins TRBV29-1 to TRBJ2-5; D perhaps matches TRBD1 (6 bases). The CDR3 covers 14 residues. The germline V and J ends were trimmed by 4 bases and 7 bases, with 19 bases remaining between them. Germline assignment: CDR1 SQVTM and CDR2 ANQGSEA. In nucleotides, the CDR3 is TGCAGCGTTGCTCTACCAGGGGCTTTGGGGACCCAGTACTTC. Protein product: CSVALPGALGTQYF.

The rearrangement joins TRBV6-5 to TRBJ1-2, with TRBD1 as a possible D gene (5 bases). The CDR3 has 12 residues. Between the trimmed V and J ends, which lost 6 bases and 8 bases, there was a span of 13 bases. Germline CDR1 MNHEY, CDR2 SVGAGI. The CDR3 spells CASREPGRGYTF. The CDR3 DNA reads TGTGCCAGCAGGGAGCCGGGGCGCGGCTACACCTTC.

CDR3 coding DNA: TGTGCCACCAGCAGACCCGGGACAGGAGGATACATTCAGTACTTC. Protein product: CATSRPGTGGYIQYF. This chain links TRBV15 with TRBJ2-4, with 8 bases fitting TRBD1. In germline, CDR1 is LNHNV, CDR2 YYDKDF (reference sequence). CDR3 length: 15 residues. J lost 8 bases, V lost 2 bases, and 8 bases had no gene match.

This clone was seen a handful of times. This chain connects TRBV5-4 to TRBJ1-6, with D maybe TRBD1 (6 bases). CDR1 is SGHNT, CDR2 YYREEE, per germline (reference sequence). The CDR3 runs to 15 residues. The V gene lost 4 bases and the J gene lost 12 bases, with 20 bases spanning the gap. CDR3 bases: TGTGCCAGCAGCCTAGGACAGTCCGGTGTTCAACCCCTCCACTTT. Encoded protein: CASSLGQSGVQPLHF.

The sample holds a few counts of this clone. The genes are TRBV7-9 and TRBJ2-7; D might be TRBD1 (5 bases). Trimming pared 4 bases from V and 6 bases from J, leaving 19 bases between. The CDR3 totals 15 residues. Germline-derived CDR1 and CDR2 are SEHNR and FQNEAQ (reference sequence). CDR3 DNA sequence: TGTGCCAGCAGCTCCAATAATTACGACAGCCTCGAGCAGTACTTC. Protein product: CASSSNNYDSLEQYF.

The rearrangement uses TRBV7-2 and TRBJ2-7, with D possibly being TRBD2 (6 bases). Trimming took off 8 bases at V and 2 bases at J, with 13 bases between the two ends. This CDR3 spans 13 amino acids. Germline lookup yields CDR1 SGHTA and CDR2 FQGNSA. The CDR3 coding sequence is TGTGCCAGCTCTGGCGGGGCGGCCTACGAGCAGTACTTC. Translated, it gives CASSGGAAYEQYF.

The table lists this clone with a count of one. This chain connects TRBV30 to TRBJ2-2; D possibly matches TRBD1 or TRBD2 (5 bases each). The V end lost 4 bases, the J end lost 6 bases, and 15 bases lay between the germline ends. The CDR3 is 14 residues long. Germline V CDR1 and CDR2: GTSNPN, SVGIG (reference sequence). The CDR3 coding sequence is TGTGCCTGGACCGGGACCCCCTGGGCCGGGGAGCTGTTTTTT. Its translation is CAWTGTPWAGELFF.

The chain has TRBV4-3 and TRBJ1-1, with D uncertain. This CDR3 has 13 amino acids. In germline, CDR1 is LGHNA, CDR2 YSLEER. V lost 1 base to trimming and J lost 5 bases, with 8 bases between them. The CDR3, as DNA: TGCGCCAGCAGCCAAGCGGCGGGTACTGAAGCTTTCTTT. Its protein product is CASSQAAGTEAFF.

The chain is built from TRBV25-1 and TRBJ1-3; D gene unclear. With 6 bases removed from V and 3 bases from J, the gap between germline ends came to 6 bases. Germline CDR1 is MGHDK and CDR2 is SYGVNS. CDR3 length equals 12 residues. CDR3 sequence: CASRESGNTIYF. CDR3 DNA: TGTGCCAGCAGGGAAAGTGGAAACACCATATATTTT.

V usage is TRBV9 and J usage is TRBJ2-1; the match to TRBD2 covers 13 bases. The J segment lost 2 bases and the V segment lost 2 bases, leaving 1 base of the junction unmatched. The CDR3 runs 16 residues. CDR1 SGDLS and CDR2 YYNGEE come from the germline V gene. The CDR3 protein is CASSVGTSGAYNEQFF. CDR3 coding DNA: TGTGCCAGCAGCGTCGGGACTAGCGGGGCCTACAATGAGCAGTTCTTC.